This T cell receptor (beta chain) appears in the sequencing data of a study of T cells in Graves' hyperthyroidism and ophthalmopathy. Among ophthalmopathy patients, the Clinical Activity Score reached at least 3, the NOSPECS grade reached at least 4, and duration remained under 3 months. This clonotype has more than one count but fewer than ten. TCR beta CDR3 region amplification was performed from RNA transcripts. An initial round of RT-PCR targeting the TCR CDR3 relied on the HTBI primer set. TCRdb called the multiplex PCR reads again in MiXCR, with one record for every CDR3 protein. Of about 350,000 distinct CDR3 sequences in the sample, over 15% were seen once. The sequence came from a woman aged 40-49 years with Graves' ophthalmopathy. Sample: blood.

The CDR3 region is CAWSPGARYGYTF. CDR3 DNA: TGTGCCTGGAGTCCCGGGGCGCGGTATGGCTACACCTTC. The chain carries TRBV30 and TRBJ1-2, with D perhaps matching TRBD1 (5 bases). The germline V and J ends were trimmed by 2 bases and 5 bases, with 12 bases remaining between them. The CDR3 length is 13 residues. Germline V gene sequence: CDR1 GTSNPN, CDR2 SVGIG (reference sequence).